Listed here is a single T cell receptor beta chain. Profiled with immunoSEQ multiplex PCR; TCRdb holds only in-frame clones, not every one. The table has approximately 130,000 clones, roughly 90% seen once; the top ten hold around 40%. The sample is drawn from a study of control samples from healthy donors and cancer patients. Trimming pared 4 bases from V and 3 bases from J, leaving 7 bases between. Germline loops: CDR1 SNHLY, CDR2 FYNNEI. CDR3 length equals 12 residues. J is TRBJ2-7 and V is TRBV2, with D tentatively TRBD1 (5 bases). The source material was blood. This clonotype originated in a man aged 45-65 years in good health. The CDR3 DNA follows: TGTGCCAGCAGTGGACAGCTCTACGAGCAGTACTTC. It yields the protein CASSGQLYEQYF.